This TCR beta chain was retrieved from a study of shared clonotypes between healthy human individuals. With V trimmed by 5 bases and J by 4 bases, 7 bases remained unmatched. CDR1 and CDR2 from the germline V gene are MDHEN and SYDVKM. The CDR3 runs to 15 residues. This clone was counted a single time. This table comes from immunoSEQ multiplex PCR, and its TCRdb copy is limited to in-frame clones, with some not included. The table records approximately 2.5 million clones, roughly 93% of them present only once. The chain recombines TRBV28 with TRBJ1-4; TRBD1 matches 7 bases. The sequence derives from a young man in good health. Some clones in this sample may be carry-over from other donors' samples. Input material: naive CD4+ T cells from PBMCs. Regarding subset: CD45RA+ positively selected. The CDR3 region is CASSPAQGRNEKLFF. CDR3 bases: TGTGCCAGCAGTCCCGCACAGGGGCGTAATGAAAAACTGTTTTTT.